This T cell receptor beta chain emerged from a study of blood T cell repertoires in COVID-19. This CDR3 contains 21 residues. In the original workflow: Using reference gene primer amplification, nucleated cell counts were estimated. The protocol was immunoSEQ multiplex PCR, while the TCRdb copy is restricted to in-frame clones and leaves out a portion. Clone size and V and J calls were adopted from that table, with D and trimming inferred from the DNA. There are 50,000 to 85,000 clones in the sample; 70% to 85% occur only once, and more than 6.5% lies in the top ten. The sequencing input was peripheral blood. V gene TRBV21-1 combines with J gene TRBJ2-2; the tabulated D call, TRBD1, remains unverified against the DNA. TRBV21-1 is an annotated pseudogene. This sequence was found in a man aged 55 to 70 with acute or convalescent COVID-19. CDR3 region: CASSSLSGTAPIHRNTGELFF. CDR3 DNA: TGTGCCAGCAGCTCTCTATCCGGGACAGCCCCGATCCATCGTAACACCGGGGAGCTGTTTTTT.